This T cell receptor (beta chain) was identified during a study of regulatory T cells in long-lasting Graves disease. Regarding the study as a whole: Preferential use of TRBV28, TRBJ1-2 and TRBJ2-5 was seen in persistent disease. Authors noted too few samples as a limitation.

With iRepertoire HTBI primers and Arm-PCR of CDR3 regions, TCR beta libraries were built. TCRdb reprocessed the multiplex PCR reads with MiXCR, giving one entry per CDR3 protein. Altogether hundreds of thousands of distinct CDR3 sequences are present, around 30% being singletons, with the ten largest covering under 55%. The sample's time point: persistent/refractory GD, antithyroid drugs over 5 years with positive TRAb. Extracted PBMC RNA gave rise to the TCR library. Many counts were recorded for this clonotype. What it binds is unknown. The junction departs from the called germline gene at one end, perhaps through a read error. The CDR3 consists of 14 residues. Looked up from germline, CDR1 is SNHLY and CDR2 is FYNNEI.

The specimen comprised peripheral blood mononuclear cells (PBMCs), sampled when the disease was refractory, from a patient treated with antithyroid drugs. The sequence was collected from a female donor with Graves disease. J is TRBJ2-2 and V is TRBV2; D unresolved. The CDR3 sequence: CASCETANTGELFF. Written as DNA, the CDR3 is TGTGCCAGCTGCGAAACAGCGAATACCGGGGAGCTGTTTTTT. The full variable domain, rest sourced from reference TRBV2 and TRBJ2-2, is EPEVTQTPSHQVTQMGQEVILRCVPISNHLYFYWYRQILGQKVEFLVSFYNNEISEKSEIFDDQFSVERPDGSNFTLKIRSTKLEDSAMYFCASCETANTGELFFGEGSRLTVL.